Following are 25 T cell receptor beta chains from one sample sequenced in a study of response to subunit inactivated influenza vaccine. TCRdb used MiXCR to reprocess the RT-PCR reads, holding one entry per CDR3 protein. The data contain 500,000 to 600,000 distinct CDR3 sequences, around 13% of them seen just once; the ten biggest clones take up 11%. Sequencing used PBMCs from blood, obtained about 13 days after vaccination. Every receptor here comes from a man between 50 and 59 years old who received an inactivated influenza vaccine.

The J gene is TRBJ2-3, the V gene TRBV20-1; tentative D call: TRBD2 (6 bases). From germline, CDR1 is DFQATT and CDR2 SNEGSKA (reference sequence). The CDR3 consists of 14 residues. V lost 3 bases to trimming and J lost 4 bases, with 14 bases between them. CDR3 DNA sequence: TGCAGTGCTAGTTCGATCGGGAGTTCAGATACGCAGTATTTT. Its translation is CSASSIGSSDTQYF.

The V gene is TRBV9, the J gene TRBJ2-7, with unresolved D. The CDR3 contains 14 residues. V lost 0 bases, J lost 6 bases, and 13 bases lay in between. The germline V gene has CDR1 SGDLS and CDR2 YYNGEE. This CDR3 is CASSVGMGSVEQYF. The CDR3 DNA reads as TGTGCCAGCAGCGTAGGGATGGGGTCGGTCGAGCAGTACTTC. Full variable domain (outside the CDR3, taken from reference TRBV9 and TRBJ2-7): DSGVTQTPKHLITATGQRVTLRCSPRSGDLSVYWYQQSLDQGLQFLIQYYNGEERAKGNILERFSAQQFPDLHSELNLSSLELGDSALYFCASSVGMGSVEQYFGPGTRLTVT.

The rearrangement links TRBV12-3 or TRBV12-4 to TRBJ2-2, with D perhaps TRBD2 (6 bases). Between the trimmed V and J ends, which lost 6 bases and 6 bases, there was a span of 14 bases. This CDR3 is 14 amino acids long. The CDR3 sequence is CASRWASVAGELFF. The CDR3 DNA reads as TGTGCCAGCAGATGGGCTAGCGTGGCCGGGGAGCTGTTTTTT.

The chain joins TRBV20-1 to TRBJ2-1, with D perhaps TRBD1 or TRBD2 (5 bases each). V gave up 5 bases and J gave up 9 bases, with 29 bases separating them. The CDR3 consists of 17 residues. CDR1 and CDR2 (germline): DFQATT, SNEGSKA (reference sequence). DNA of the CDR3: TGCAGTGCTCCTCTCGGGACCTCCCGGTTAGGTCGAGGTGAGCAGTTCTTC. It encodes CSAPLGTSRLGRGEQFF.

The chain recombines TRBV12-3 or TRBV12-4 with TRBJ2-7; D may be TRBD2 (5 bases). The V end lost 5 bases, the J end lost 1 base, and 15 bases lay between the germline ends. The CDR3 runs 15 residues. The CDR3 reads CASSPGFGGSYEQYF. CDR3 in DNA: TGTGCCAGCAGTCCGGGGTTCGGCGGTTCCTACGAGCAGTACTTC.

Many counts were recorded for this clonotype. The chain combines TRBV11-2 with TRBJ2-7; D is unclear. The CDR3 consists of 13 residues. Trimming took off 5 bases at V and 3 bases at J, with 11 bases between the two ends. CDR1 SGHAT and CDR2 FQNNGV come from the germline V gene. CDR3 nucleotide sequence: TGTGCCAGCAGCCTAGGATCTATCTACGAGCAGTACTTC. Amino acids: CASSLGSIYEQYF.

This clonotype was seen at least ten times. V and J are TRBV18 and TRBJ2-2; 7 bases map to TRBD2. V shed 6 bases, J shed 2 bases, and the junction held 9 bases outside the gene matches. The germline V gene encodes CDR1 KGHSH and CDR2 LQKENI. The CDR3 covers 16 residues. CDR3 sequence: CASSQDRDYNTGELFF. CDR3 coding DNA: TGTGCCAGCTCGCAGGACCGGGACTATAACACCGGGGAGCTGTTTTTT.

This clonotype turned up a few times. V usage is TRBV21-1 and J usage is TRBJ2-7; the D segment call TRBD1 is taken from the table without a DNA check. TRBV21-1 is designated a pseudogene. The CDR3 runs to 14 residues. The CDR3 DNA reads TGTGCCAGCAGCGATAGCGGGGACCCCTACGAGCAGTACTTC. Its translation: CASSDSGDPYEQYF.

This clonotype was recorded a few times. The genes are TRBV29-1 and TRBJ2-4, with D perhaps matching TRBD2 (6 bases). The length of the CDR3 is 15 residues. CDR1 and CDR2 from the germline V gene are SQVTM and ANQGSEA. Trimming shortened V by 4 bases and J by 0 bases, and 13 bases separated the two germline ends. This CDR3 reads CSVAGAGVAKNIQYF. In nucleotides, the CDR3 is TGCAGCGTTGCGGGAGCAGGTGTAGCCAAAAACATTCAGTACTTC.

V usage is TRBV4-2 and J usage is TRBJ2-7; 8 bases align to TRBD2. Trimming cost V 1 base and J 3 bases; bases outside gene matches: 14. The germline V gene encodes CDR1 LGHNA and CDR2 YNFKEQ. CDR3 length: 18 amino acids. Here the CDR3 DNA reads TGTGCCAGCAGCCAAGCCCAAATCCGCGGGGGGCGGTACTACGAGCAGTACTTC. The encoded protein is CASSQAQIRGGRYYEQYF.

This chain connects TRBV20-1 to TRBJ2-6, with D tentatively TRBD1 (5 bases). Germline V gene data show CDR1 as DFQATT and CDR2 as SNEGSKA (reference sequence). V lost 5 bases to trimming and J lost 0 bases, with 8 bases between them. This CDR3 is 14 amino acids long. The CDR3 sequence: CSARQFSGANVLTF. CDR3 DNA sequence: TGCAGTGCTCGACAGTTCTCTGGGGCCAACGTCCTGACTTTC.

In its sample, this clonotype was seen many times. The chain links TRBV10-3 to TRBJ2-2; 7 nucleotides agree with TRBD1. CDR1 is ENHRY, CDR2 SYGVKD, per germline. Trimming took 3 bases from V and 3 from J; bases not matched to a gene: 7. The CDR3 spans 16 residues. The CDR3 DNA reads TGTGCCATCAGTGATCACACAGGGGCGGACACCGGGGAGCTGTTTTTT. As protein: CAISDHTGADTGELFF.

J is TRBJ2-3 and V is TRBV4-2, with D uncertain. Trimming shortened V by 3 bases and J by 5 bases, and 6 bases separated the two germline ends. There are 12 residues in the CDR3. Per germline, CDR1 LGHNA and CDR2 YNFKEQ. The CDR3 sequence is CASSQIEDTQYF. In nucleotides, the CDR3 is TGTGCCAGCAGCCAGATAGAAGATACGCAGTATTTT.

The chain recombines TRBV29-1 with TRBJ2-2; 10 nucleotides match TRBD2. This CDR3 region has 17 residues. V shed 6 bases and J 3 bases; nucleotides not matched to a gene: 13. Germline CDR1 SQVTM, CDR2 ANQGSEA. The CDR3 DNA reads TGCAGCGTAAAGGGGACTAGCGAGACGAGGTACACCGGGGAGCTGTTTTTT. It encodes CSVKGTSETRYTGELFF.

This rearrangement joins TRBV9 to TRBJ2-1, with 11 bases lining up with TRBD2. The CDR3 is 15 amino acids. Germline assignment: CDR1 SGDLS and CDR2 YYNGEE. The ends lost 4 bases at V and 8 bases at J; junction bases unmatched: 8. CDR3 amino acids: CASSQIAGGFDEQFF. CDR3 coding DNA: TGTGCCAGCAGCCAGATAGCGGGAGGGTTCGATGAGCAGTTCTTC.

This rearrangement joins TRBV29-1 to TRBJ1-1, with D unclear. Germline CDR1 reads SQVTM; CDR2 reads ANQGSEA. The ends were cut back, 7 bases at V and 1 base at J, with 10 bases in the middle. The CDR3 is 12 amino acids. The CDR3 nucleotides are TGCAGCGCCTCGAGGCAGAACACTGAAGCTTTCTTT. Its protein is CSASRQNTEAFF.

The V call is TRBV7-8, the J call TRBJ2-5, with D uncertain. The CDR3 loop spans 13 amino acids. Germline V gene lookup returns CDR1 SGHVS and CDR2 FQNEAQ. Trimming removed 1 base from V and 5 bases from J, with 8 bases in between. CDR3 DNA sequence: TGTGCCAGCAGCTTAGAACGTCTGGAGACCCAGTACTTC. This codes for CASSLERLETQYF. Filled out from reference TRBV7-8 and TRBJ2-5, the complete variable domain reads GAGVSQSPRYKVAKRGQDVALRCDPISGHVSLFWYQQALGQGPEFLTYFQNEAQLDKSGLPSDRFFAERPEGSVSTLKIQRTQQEDSAVYLCASSLERLETQYFGPGTRLLVL.

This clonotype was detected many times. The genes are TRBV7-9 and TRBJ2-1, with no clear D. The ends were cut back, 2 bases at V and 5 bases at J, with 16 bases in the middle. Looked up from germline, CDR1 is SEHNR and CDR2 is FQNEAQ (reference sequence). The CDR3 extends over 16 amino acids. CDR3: CASSLPHRISNNEQFF. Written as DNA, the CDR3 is TGTGCCAGCAGCTTACCCCACCGCATTAGCAACAATGAGCAGTTCTTC.

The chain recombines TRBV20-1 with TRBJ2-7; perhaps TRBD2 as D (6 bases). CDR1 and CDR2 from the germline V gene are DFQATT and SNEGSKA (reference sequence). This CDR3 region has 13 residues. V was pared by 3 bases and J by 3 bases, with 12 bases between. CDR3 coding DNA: TGCAGTGCTAGCGGAGGAGGGAACTACGAGCAGTACTTC. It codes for CSASGGGNYEQYF.

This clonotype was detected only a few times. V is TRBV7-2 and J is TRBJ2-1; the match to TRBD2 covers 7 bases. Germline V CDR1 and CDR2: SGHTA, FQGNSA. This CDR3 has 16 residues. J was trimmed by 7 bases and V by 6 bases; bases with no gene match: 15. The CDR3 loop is CASRTHGGRIANEQFF. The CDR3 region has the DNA TGTGCCAGCAGGACCCACGGCGGGAGAATTGCGAATGAGCAGTTCTTC.

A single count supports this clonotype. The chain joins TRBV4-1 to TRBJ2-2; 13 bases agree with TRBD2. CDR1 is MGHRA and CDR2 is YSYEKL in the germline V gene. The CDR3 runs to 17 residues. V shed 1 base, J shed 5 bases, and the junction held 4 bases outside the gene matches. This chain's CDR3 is CASSQGTSGGPTGELFF. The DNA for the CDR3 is TGCGCCAGCAGCCAAGGGACTAGCGGGGGACCTACCGGGGAGCTGTTTTTT.

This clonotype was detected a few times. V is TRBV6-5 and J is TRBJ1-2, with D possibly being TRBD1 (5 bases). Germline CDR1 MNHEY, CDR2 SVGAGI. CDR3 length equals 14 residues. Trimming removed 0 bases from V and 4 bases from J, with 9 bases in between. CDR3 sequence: CASSYSAGIYGYTF. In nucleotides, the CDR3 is TGTGCCAGCAGTTACTCCGCAGGGATCTATGGCTACACCTTC.

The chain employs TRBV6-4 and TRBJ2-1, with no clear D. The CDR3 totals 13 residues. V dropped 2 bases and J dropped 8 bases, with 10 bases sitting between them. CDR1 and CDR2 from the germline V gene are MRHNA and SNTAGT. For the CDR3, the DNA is TGTGCCAGCAGTGACACCCGGTTGGATGAGCAGTTCTTC. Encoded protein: CASSDTRLDEQFF.

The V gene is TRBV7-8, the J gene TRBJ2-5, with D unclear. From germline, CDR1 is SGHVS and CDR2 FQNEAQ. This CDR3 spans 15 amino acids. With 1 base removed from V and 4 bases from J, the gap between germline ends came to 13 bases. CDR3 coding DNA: TGTGCCAGCAGCTTAGGGGGTTCGATGGGAGAGACCCAGTACTTC. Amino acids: CASSLGGSMGETQYF.

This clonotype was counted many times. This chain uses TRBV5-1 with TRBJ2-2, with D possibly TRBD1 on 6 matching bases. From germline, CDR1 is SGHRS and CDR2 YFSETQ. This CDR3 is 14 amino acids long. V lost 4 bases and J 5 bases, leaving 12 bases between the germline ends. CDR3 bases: TGCGCCAGCAGCCCGCTGGGGGCAACCGGGGAGCTGTTTTTT. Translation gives CASSPLGATGELFF. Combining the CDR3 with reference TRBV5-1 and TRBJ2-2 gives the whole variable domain KAGVTQTPRYLIKTRGQQVTLSCSPISGHRSVSWYQQTPGQGLQFLFEYFSETQRNKGNFPGRFSGRQFSNSRSEMNVSTLELGDSALYLCASSPLGATGELFFGEGSRLTVL.